The subject of this entry is one T cell receptor beta chain. J gave up 6 bases and V 5 bases, and 6 bases lay outside the gene matches. The germline gives CDR1 SGHVS, CDR2 FQNEAQ. The CDR3 is 14 residues long. These data are taken from a study of control samples from healthy donors and cancer patients. Data came from immunoSEQ multiplex PCR; TCRdb stores just in-frame clones and leaves some out. The repertoire holds around 120,000 clones, with roughly 93% as singletons. The sample was blood. The V gene is TRBV7-8, the J gene TRBJ2-2; TRBD2 aligns across 7 bases. This TCR was recovered from a man aged 25 to 45 in good health. CDR3 loop: CASSPPGRAGELFF. The CDR3 region has the DNA TGTGCCAGCAGCCCCCCGGGGAGGGCCGGGGAGCTGTTTTTT.